Shown below are 9 T cell receptor beta chains from a single sample sequenced in a study of cytomegalovirus exposure and HLA in healthy donors. This PCR relied on a set of 60 Vbeta primers and 13 Jbeta primers. Libraries were prepared by immunoSEQ multiplex PCR; TCRdb keeps only in-frame clonotypes and omits some of them. The data show 100,000 to 150,000 clones, with 70% to 85% seen just once and about 1.5% held by the top ten. Sample: PBMCs. These receptor sequences come from a female donor in good health and CMV-seronegative.

The V call is TRBV6-1, the J call TRBJ1-4; 12 bases agree with TRBD1. V was clipped by 1 base and J by 7 bases; unmatched bases: 1. CDR1 is MNHNS and CDR2 is SASEGT in the germline V gene. The CDR3 has 15 residues. CDR3 amino acids: CASSEGGQGAEKLFF. Written as DNA, the CDR3 is TGTGCCAGCAGTGAAGGGGGACAGGGGGCTGAAAAACTGTTTTTT.

The chain uses TRBV25-1 and TRBJ2-5; possibly TRBD2 for D (6 bases). The CDR3 loop spans 14 amino acids. Trimming left V 2 bases short and J 5 bases short, with 12 bases between. Germline CDR1 MGHDK, CDR2 SYGVNS. The DNA of the CDR3 is TGTGCCAGCAGTGAACCCCCAGGGAGGGAGACCCAGTACTTC. The encoded protein is CASSEPPGRETQYF.

The CDR3 DNA reads TGTGCCAGCACCCCCGGGACAGGGGACCACGAGCAGTACTTC. Amino acids: CASTPGTGDHEQYF. J is TRBJ2-7 and V is TRBV5-8; 10 bases align to TRBD1. The trim removed 6 bases at V and 5 bases at J, leaving 8 bases unmatched. The CDR3 sequence is 14 residues long. Germline values: CDR1 SGHTS, CDR2 YDEGEE.

The V gene is TRBV18, the J gene TRBJ1-1; 9 bases fit TRBD1. The CDR3 totals 15 residues. The germline V gene has CDR1 KGHSH and CDR2 LQKENI. The V segment lost 2 bases and the J segment 2 bases; nucleotides outside the gene matches: 3. Here the CDR3 DNA reads TGTGCCAGCTCACCAGGACAGGGGAGTAACACTGAAGCTTTCTTT. Translating gives CASSPGQGSNTEAFF.

The rearrangement links TRBV6-6 to TRBJ1-1, with 8 positions matching TRBD1. Trimming took 6 bases from V and 3 from J; bases not matched to a gene: 6. The CDR3 spans 14 residues. Germline loops: CDR1 MNHNY, CDR2 SVGAGI (reference sequence). The CDR3 loop is CASSQLQGDTEAFF. The CDR3 DNA sequence: TGTGCCAGCAGCCAACTACAGGGGGACACTGAAGCTTTCTTT.

V gene TRBV5-8 combines with J gene TRBJ2-1, with D possibly being TRBD2 (5 bases). V lost 4 bases and J 6 bases, leaving 14 bases between the germline ends. The CDR3 is made up of 14 amino acids. CDR1 is SGHTS, CDR2 YDEGEE, per germline. The CDR3 bases are TGTGCCAGCAGCCCGGGAAGACTACCCAATGAGCAGTTCTTC. Translated, it gives CASSPGRLPNEQFF. The full variable domain, completed using reference TRBV5-8 and TRBJ2-1, is EAGVTQSPTHLIKTRGQQATLRCSPISGHTSVYWYQQALGLGLQFLLWYDEGEERNRGNFPPRFSGRQFPNYSSELNVNALELEDSALYLCASSPGRLPNEQFFGPGTRLTVL.

This chain links TRBV5-5 with TRBJ1-4; tentatively, D is TRBD1 (6 bases). V lost 2 bases and J lost 7, with 9 bases in between. Germline assignment: CDR1 SGHKS and CDR2 YYEKEE (reference sequence). The CDR3 is 13 amino acids. CDR3 bases: TGTGCCAGCAGCTTCAGGGGCGGTGAAAAACTGTTTTTT. The encoded protein is CASSFRGGEKLFF.

This clone appeared a few times. This chain links TRBV7-9 with TRBJ2-7, with a possible D match to TRBD1 (6 bases). Trimming shortened V by 5 bases and J by 12 bases, and 17 bases separated the two germline ends. CDR1 is SEHNR, CDR2 FQNEAQ, per germline (reference sequence). The CDR3 runs 12 residues. The CDR3 region is CASSALTGVRYF. The CDR3 region has the DNA TGTGCCAGCAGCGCACTGACAGGCGTAAGGTACTTC.

The rearrangement uses TRBV6-1 and TRBJ2-1; D may be TRBD1 (5 bases). V was trimmed by 2 bases and J by 0 bases, leaving 17 bases between them. CDR1 is MNHNS, CDR2 SASEGT, per germline. CDR3 length: 18 amino acids. CDR3 DNA: TGTGCCAGCAGTGAACTGGGCAGGGCCACCATCTCCTACAATGAGCAGTTCTTC. This encodes CASSELGRATISYNEQFF.